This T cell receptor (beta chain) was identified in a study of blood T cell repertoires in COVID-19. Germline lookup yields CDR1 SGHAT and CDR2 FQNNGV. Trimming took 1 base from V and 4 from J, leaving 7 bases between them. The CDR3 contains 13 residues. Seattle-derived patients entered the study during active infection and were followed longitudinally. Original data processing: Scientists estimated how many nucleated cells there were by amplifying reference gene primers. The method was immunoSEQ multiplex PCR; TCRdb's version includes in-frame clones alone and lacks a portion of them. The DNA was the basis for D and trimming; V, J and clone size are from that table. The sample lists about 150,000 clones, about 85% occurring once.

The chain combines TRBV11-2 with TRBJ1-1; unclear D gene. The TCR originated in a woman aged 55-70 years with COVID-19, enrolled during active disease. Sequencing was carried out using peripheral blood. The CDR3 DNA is TGTGCCAGCAGCTTAGTGGTGAGCACTGAAGCTTTCTTT. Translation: CASSLVVSTEAFF.